This note documents a single TCR beta chain sequence. One entry per CDR3 protein, called by TCRdb with MiXCR from the RACE reads. The sample yields over 130,000 distinct CDR3 sequences, about an eighth seen once. As to time point: patch test 2, 6 weeks after DPC sensitization. Described treatment: therapeutic diphenylcyclopropenone sensitization with weekly scalp DPC. People who gave samples had alopecia, were 18 to 70 years old, and were suitable for DPC. The data belong to a study of human T cells and chemical hapten exposure. About the research overall: Patients got weekly scalp diphenylcyclopropenone doses over the approximately 24-week study.

Germline lookup yields CDR1 MNHEY and CDR2 SMNVEV (reference sequence). Trimming stripped 0 bases from V and 3 bases from J, with 10 bases between. The CDR3 sequence is 15 residues long. The rearrangement links TRBV27 to TRBJ2-3; no reliable D call. The source material was whole blood, sampled in connection with sensitization to the hapten diphenylcyclopropenone (DPC). The receptor was isolated from a woman in her 50s with alopecia areata. Some clones in this sample may be carry-over from other donors' samples. In DNA form, the CDR3 reads TGTGCCAGCAGTTTATCGGGCTATAGTACAGATACGCAGTATTTT. Its protein product is CASSLSGYSTDTQYF.